The sequence of this T cell receptor (beta chain) was determined in a study of T cell responses to AZD1222 COVID-19 vaccine. The repertoire was sequenced with immunoSEQ multiplex PCR; TCRdb's copy has only in-frame clones and lacks some. Of 60,000 to 75,000 clones in the sample, 83% were seen once. Trimming took 0 bases from V and 8 from J, leaving 5 bases between them. From germline, CDR1 is PRHDT and CDR2 FYEKMQ (reference sequence). The CDR3 contains 12 residues. The source of this sequence is an adult who received the AZD1222 COVID-19 vaccine. The J gene is TRBJ2-1, the V gene TRBV13; unclear D gene. This sample comprised peripheral blood, obtained 28 days after the second AZD1222 dose. The CDR3 sequence: CASSLGGDEQFF. The CDR3 region has the DNA TGTGCCAGCAGCTTAGGAGGCGATGAGCAGTTCTTC.